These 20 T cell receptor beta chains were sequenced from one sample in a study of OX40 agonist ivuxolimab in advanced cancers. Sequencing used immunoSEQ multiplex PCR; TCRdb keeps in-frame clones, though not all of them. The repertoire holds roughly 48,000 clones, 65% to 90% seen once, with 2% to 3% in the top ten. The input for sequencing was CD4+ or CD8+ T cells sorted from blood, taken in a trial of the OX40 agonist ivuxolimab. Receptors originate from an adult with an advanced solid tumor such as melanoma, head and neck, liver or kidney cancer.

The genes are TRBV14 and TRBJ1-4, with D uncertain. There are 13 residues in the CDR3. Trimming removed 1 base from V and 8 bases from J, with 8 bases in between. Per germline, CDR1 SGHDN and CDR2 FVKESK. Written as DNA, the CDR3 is TGTGCCAGCAGCCAAGCTGGAGGCGAAAAACTGTTTTTT. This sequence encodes CASSQAGGEKLFF.

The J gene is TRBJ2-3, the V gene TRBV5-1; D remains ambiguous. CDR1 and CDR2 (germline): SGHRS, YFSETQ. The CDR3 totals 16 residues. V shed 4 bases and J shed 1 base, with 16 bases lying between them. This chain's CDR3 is CASSGMGWMGTDTQYF. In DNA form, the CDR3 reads TGCGCCAGCAGCGGAATGGGCTGGATGGGCACAGATACGCAGTATTTT.

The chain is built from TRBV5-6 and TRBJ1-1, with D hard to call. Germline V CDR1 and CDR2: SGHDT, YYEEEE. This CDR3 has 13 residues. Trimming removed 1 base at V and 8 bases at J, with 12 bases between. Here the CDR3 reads CASSLSSRVEAFF. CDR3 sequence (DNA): TGTGCCAGCAGCTTGAGTTCTCGGGTCGAAGCTTTCTTT. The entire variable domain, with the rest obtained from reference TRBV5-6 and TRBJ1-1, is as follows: DAGVTQSPTHLIKTRGQQVTLRCSPKSGHDTVSWYQQALGQGPQFIFQYYEEEERQRGNFPDRFSGHQFPNYSSELNVNALLLGDSALYLCASSLSSRVEAFFGQGTRLTVV.

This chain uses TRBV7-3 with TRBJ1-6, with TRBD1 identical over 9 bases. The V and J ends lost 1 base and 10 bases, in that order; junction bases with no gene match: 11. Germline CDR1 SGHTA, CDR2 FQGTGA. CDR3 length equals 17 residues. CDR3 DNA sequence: TGTGCCAGCAGCTTAAATCCGGGGGGACAGGGAGGGTCACCCCTCCACTTT. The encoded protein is CASSLNPGGQGGSPLHF.

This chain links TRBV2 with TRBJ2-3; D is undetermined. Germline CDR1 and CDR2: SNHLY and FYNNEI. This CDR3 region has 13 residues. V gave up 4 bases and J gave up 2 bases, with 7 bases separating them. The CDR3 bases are TGTGCCAGCAGTGCGCTGGACACAGATACGCAGTATTTT. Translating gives CASSALDTDTQYF.

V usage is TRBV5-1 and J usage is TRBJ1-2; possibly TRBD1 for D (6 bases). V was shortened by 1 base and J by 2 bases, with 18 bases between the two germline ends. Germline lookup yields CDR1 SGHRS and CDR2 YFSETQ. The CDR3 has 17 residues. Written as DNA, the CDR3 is TGCGCCAGCAGCTTGTCTGGCAGGGTGGGGGGCAACTATGGCTACACCTTC. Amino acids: CASSLSGRVGGNYGYTF.

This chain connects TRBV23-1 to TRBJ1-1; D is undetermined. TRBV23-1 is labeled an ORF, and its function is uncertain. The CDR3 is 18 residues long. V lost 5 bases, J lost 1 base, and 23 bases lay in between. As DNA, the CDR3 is TGCGCCAGCAGTATACTGGTGGTGATAGGAGGTAGGAACACTGAAGCTTTCTTT. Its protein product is CASSILVVIGGRNTEAFF.

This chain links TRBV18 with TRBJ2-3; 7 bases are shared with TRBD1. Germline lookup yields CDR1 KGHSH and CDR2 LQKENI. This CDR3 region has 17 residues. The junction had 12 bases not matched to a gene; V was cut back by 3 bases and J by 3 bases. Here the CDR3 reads CASSPPQRGGGTDTQYF. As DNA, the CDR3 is TGTGCCAGCTCACCCCCCCAGAGAGGGGGCGGAACAGATACGCAGTATTTT.

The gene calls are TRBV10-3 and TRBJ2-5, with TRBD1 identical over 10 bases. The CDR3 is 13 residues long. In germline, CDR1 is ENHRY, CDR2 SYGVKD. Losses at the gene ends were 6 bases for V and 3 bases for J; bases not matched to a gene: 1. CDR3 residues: CAIRGTGEETQYF. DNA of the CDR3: TGTGCCATCAGAGGGACAGGGGAAGAGACCCAGTACTTC.

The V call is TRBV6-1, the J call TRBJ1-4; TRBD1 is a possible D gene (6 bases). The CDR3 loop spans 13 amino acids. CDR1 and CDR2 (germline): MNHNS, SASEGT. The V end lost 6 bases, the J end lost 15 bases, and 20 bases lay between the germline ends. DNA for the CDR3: TGTGCCAGCAGCGGCGGGGGCGAGGGTAAGATGTTTTTT. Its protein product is CASSGGGEGKMFF.

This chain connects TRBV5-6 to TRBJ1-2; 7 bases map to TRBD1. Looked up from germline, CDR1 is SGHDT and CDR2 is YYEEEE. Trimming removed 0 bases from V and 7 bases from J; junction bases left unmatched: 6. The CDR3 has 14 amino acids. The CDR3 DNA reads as TGTGCCAGCAGCTTGGTGACAGGGAAGGCTGGCTACACCTTC. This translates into CASSLVTGKAGYTF.

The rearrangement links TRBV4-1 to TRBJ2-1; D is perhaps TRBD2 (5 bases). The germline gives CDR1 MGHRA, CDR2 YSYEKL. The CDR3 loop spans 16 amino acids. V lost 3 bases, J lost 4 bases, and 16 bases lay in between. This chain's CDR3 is CASSQLNMLAYNEQFF. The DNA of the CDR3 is TGCGCCAGCAGCCAGTTAAATATGCTAGCATACAATGAGCAGTTCTTC.

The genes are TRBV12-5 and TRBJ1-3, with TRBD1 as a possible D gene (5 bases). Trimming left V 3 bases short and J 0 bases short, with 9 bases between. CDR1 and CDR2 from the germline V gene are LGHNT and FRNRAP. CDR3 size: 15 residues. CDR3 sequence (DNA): TGTGCTAGTGGTTTCTGGGGGGGCTCTGGAAACACCATATATTTT. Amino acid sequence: CASGFWGGSGNTIYF.

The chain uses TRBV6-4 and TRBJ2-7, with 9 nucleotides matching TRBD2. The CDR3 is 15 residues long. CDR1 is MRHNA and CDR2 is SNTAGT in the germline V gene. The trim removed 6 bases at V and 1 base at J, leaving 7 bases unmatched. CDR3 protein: CASRKSGGLSYEQYF. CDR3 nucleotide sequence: TGTGCCAGCAGAAAAAGCGGGGGGCTTTCCTACGAGCAGTACTTC.

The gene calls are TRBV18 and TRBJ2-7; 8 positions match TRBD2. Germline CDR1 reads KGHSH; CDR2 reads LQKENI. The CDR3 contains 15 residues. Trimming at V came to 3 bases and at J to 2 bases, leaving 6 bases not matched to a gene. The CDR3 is CASSPSGREAYEQYF. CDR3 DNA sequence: TGTGCCAGCTCACCCTCGGGGCGGGAGGCCTACGAGCAGTACTTC.

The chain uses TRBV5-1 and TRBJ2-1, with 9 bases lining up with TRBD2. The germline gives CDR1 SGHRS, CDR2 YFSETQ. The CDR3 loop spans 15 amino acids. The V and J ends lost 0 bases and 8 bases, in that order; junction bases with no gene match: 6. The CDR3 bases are TGCGCCAGCAGCTTGGTTGGGACTAGCAACGATGAGCAGTTCTTC. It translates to CASSLVGTSNDEQFF.

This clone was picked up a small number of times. CDR3 sequence reads: CASNRDFYNEQFF. CDR3 DNA: TGTGCCAGCAACCGGGACTTTTACAATGAGCAGTTCTTC. V gene TRBV28 combines with J gene TRBJ2-1, with a weak D call TRBD2 (6 bases). Per germline, CDR1 MDHEN and CDR2 SYDVKM. Trimming cost V 7 bases and J 4 bases, with 11 bases left between them. The CDR3 is 13 residues long.

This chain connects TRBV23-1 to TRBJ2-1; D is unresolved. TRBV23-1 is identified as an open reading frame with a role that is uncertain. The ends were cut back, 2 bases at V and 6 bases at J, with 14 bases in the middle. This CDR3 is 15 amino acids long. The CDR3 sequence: CASSQASPRGNEQFF. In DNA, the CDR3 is TGCGCCAGCAGTCAAGCCTCCCCTCGAGGCAATGAGCAGTTCTTC.

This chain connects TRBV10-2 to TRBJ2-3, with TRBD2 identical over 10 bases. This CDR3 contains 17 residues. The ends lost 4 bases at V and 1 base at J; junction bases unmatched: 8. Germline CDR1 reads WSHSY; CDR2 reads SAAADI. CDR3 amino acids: CASSVSGRAAGTDTQYF. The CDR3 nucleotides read TGCGCCAGCAGTGTAAGCGGGAGGGCCGCGGGCACAGATACGCAGTATTTT.

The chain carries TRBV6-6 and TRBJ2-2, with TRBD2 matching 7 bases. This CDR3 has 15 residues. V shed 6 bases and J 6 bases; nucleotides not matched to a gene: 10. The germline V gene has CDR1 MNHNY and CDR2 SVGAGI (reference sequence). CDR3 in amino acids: CASRWTGRDAGELFF. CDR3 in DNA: TGTGCCAGCAGATGGACTGGGAGGGACGCCGGGGAGCTGTTTTTT.